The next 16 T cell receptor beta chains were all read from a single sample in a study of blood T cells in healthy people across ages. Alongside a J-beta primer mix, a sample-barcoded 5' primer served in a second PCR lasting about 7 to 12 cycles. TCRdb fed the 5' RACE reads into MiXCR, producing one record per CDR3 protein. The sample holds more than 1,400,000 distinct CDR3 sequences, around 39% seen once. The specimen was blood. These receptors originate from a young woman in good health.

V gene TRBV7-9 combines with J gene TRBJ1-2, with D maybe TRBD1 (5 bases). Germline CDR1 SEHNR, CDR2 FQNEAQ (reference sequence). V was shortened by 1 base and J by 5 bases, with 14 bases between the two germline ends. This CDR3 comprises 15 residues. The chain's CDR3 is CASSLGGTRGYGYTF. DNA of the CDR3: TGTGCCAGCAGCTTAGGAGGGACCCGGGGTTATGGCTACACCTTC.

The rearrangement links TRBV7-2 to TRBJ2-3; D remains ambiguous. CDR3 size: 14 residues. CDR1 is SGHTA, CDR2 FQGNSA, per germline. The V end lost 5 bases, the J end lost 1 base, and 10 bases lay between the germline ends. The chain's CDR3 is CASSGADGTDTQYF. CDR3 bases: TGTGCCAGCAGCGGCGCCGACGGCACAGATACGCAGTATTTT.

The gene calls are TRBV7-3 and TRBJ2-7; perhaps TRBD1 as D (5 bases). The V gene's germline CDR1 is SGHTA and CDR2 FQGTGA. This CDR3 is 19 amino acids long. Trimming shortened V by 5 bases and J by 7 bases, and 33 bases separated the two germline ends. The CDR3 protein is CASSPKLDRQHPLTHEQYF. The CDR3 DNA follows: TGTGCCAGCAGCCCAAAGTTAGATAGACAGCATCCGTTGACCCATGAGCAGTACTTC.

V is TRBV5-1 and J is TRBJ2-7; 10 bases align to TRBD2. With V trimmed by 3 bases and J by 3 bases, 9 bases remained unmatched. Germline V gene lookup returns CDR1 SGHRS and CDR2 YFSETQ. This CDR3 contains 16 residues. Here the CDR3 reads CASSSGWASGGYEQYF. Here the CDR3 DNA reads TGCGCCAGCAGCTCGGGCTGGGCTAGCGGGGGCTACGAGCAGTACTTC.

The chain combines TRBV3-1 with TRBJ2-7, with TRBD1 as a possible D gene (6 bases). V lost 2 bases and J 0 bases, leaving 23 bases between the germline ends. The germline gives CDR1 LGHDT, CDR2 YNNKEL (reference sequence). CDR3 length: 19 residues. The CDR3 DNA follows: TGTGCCAGCAGCCAAAAACCAGGGGCGCTACCATTTCTCTCCTACGAGCAGTACTTC. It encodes CASSQKPGALPFLSYEQYF.

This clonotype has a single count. CDR3: CASSYLQRRDTQYF. For the CDR3, the DNA is TGTGCCAGCAGTTACCTTCAGCGAAGAGATACGCAGTATTTT. The chain recombines TRBV6-5 with TRBJ2-3; the D is unclear. V lost 2 bases, J lost 5 bases, and 11 bases lay in between. The germline CDR1 and CDR2 sequences are MNHEY and SVGAGI. The CDR3 extends over 14 amino acids.

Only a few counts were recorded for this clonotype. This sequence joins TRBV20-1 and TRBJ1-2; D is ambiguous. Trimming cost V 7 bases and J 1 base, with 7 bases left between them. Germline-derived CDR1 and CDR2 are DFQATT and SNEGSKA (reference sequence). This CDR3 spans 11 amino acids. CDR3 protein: CSVDLNYGYTF. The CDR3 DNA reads TGCAGTGTGGATCTTAACTATGGCTACACCTTC.

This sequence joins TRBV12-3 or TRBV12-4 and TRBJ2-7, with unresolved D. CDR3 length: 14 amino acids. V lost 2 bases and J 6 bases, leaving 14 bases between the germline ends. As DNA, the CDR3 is TGTGCCAGCAGTTTAAGCGCAGGATCAAGCGAGCAGTACTTC. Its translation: CASSLSAGSSEQYF.

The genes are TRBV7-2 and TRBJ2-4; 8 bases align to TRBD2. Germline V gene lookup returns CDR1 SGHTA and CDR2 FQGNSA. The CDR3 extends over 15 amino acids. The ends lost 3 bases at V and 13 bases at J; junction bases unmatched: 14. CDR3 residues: CASSLGLVGRREQYF. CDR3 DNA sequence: TGTGCCAGCAGCTTGGGACTAGTGGGACGTCGGGAGCAGTACTTC. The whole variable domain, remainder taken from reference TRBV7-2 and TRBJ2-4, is GAGVSQSPSNKVTEKGKDVELRCDPISGHTALYWYRQSLGQGLEFLIYFQGNSAPDKSGLPSDRFSAERTGGSVSTLTIQRTQQEDSAVYLCASSLGLVGRREQYFGAGTRLSVL.

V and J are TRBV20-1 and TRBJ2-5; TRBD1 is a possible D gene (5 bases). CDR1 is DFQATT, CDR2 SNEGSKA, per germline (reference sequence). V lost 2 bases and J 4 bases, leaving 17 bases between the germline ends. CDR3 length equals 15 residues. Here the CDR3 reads CSARSQGGVLETQYF. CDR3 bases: TGCAGTGCTAGAAGCCAGGGTGGAGTCTTAGAGACCCAGTACTTC.

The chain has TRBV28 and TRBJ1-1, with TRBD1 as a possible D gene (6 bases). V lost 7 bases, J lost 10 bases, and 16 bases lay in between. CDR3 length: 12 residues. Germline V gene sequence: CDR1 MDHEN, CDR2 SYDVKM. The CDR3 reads CASNWGQGRAFF. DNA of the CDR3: TGTGCCAGCAACTGGGGGCAGGGGAGAGCTTTCTTT.

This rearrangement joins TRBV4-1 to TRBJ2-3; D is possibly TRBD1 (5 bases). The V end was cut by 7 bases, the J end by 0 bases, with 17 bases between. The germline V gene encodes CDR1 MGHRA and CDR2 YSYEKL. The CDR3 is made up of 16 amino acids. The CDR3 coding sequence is TGCGCCAGCAACCGAACAGGAGACCTTAGCACAGATACGCAGTATTTT. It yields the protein CASNRTGDLSTDTQYF.

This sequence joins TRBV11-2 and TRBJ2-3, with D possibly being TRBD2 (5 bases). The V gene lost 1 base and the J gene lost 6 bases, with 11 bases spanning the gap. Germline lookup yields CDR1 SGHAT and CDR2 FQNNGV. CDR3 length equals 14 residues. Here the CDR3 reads CASSLAARGDTQYF. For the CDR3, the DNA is TGTGCCAGCAGCTTAGCGGCCCGCGGGGATACGCAGTATTTT.

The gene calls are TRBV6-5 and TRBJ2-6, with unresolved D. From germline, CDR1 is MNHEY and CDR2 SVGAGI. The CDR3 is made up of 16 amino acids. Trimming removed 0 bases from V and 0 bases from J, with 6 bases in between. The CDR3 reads CASSYSRSSGANVLTF. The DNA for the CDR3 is TGTGCCAGCAGTTACTCGAGGAGCTCTGGGGCCAACGTCCTGACTTTC.

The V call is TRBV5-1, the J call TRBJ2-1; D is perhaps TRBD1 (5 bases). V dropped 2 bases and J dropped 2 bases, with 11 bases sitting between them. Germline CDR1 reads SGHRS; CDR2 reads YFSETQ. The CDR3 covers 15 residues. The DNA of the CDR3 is TGCGCCAGCAGCTTCAGGGTCACAACCTACAATGAGCAGTTCTTC. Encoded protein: CASSFRVTTYNEQFF.

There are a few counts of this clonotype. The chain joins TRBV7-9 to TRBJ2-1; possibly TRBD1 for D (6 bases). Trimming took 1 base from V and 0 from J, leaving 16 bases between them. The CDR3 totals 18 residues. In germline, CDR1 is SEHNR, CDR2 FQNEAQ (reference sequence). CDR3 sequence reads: CASSLVSGQGSSYNEQFF. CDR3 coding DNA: TGTGCCAGCAGCTTAGTTTCTGGGCAGGGGAGCTCCTACAATGAGCAGTTCTTC.